Each of the 17 T cell receptor beta chains below was sequenced from the same sample in a study of cytomegalovirus exposure and HLA in healthy donors. Assay used: immunoSEQ multiplex PCR; TCRdb lists only in-frame clones, some missing. Of hundreds of thousands of clones listed, around 87% were seen once; the top ten hold roughly 2%. Sequencing was performed on PBMCs. The receptors were sampled from a woman between 18 and 29 years old in good health and CMV-seropositive.

The chain uses TRBV10-2 and TRBJ2-7; 12 bases align to TRBD1. Germline-derived CDR1 and CDR2 are WSHSY and SAAADI. The ends lost 6 bases at V and 3 bases at J; junction bases unmatched: 6. The length of the CDR3 is 15 residues. Here the CDR3 DNA reads TGCGCCAGCAGGCTCGGGACAGGGGGCTTCTACGAGCAGTACTTC. It is translated as CASRLGTGGFYEQYF.

CDR3 bases: TGTGCCAGCAGGTCATACATGAACACTGAAGCTTTCTTT. Residues: CASRSYMNTEAFF. The chain recombines TRBV27 with TRBJ1-1; no clear D. The CDR3 runs to 13 residues. Trimming took 6 bases from V and 0 from J, leaving 8 bases between them. The germline V gene has CDR1 MNHEY and CDR2 SMNVEV (reference sequence).

The CDR3 DNA reads TGTGCCAGCTCACCACGGACGAGCGGACAGGGCGGCACTGAAGCTTTCTTT. Its translation is CASSPRTSGQGGTEAFF. The rearrangement joins TRBV18 to TRBJ1-1, with 8 bases identical to TRBD1. J gave up 4 bases and V 1 base, and 11 bases lay outside the gene matches. Germline V gene data show CDR1 as KGHSH and CDR2 as LQKENI. The CDR3 loop spans 17 amino acids.

The V and J genes are TRBV29-1 and TRBJ2-3; 13 bases line up with TRBD2. The germline V gene has CDR1 SQVTM and CDR2 ANQGSEA. The V and J ends lost 8 bases and 2 bases, in that order; junction bases with no gene match: 4. This CDR3 is built from 14 residues. The CDR3 sequence: CSIGTSGNTDTQYF. DNA of the CDR3: TGCAGCATAGGGACTAGCGGGAACACAGATACGCAGTATTTT.

V gene TRBV6-1 combines with J gene TRBJ2-7; 7 bases map to TRBD1. Germline-derived CDR1 and CDR2 are MNHNS and SASEGT. V shed 3 bases, J shed 5 bases, and the junction held 7 bases outside the gene matches. This CDR3 is built from 14 residues. The CDR3 DNA reads as TGTGCCAGCAGTGAGAGACAGGGAGTCCACGAGCAGTACTTC. This translates into CASSERQGVHEQYF.

This chain joins TRBV5-1 and TRBJ2-3; 9 bases map to TRBD2. The CDR3 runs 14 residues. Germline-derived CDR1 and CDR2 are SGHRS and YFSETQ. J lost 4 bases, V lost 2 bases, and 2 bases had no gene match. The CDR3 DNA follows: TGCGCCAGCAGCTTCGCGGGAGGGCCAGATACGCAGTATTTT. It codes for CASSFAGGPDTQYF. Full variable domain (remainder filled in from reference TRBV5-1 and TRBJ2-3): KAGVTQTPRYLIKTRGQQVTLSCSPISGHRSVSWYQQTPGQGLQFLFEYFSETQRNKGNFPGRFSGRQFSNSRSEMNVSTLELGDSALYLCASSFAGGPDTQYFGPGTRLTVL.

The chain combines TRBV4-1 with TRBJ1-1; D gene uncertain. Germline V gene data show CDR1 as MGHRA and CDR2 as YSYEKL. The CDR3 length is 13 residues. Trimming took 1 base from V and 7 from J, leaving 10 bases between them. The CDR3, as DNA: TGCGCCAGCAGCCAAGGAGTCAACGGTGAAGCTTTCTTT. As protein: CASSQGVNGEAFF.

This chain links TRBV6-5 with TRBJ2-2, with D hard to call. The germline CDR1 and CDR2 sequences are MNHEY and SVGAGI. Trimming shortened V by 6 bases and J by 3 bases, and 5 bases separated the two germline ends. The CDR3 extends over 12 amino acids. The CDR3 coding sequence is TGTGCCAGCAGGACTTACACCGGGGAGCTGTTTTTT. Residues: CASRTYTGELFF.

This clone was seen a single time. This rearrangement joins TRBV11-2 to TRBJ1-1; 7 bases line up with TRBD1. Germline V CDR1 and CDR2: SGHAT, FQNNGV. V shed 5 bases and J 4 bases; nucleotides not matched to a gene: 10. The CDR3 sequence is 15 residues long. CDR3 coding DNA: TGTGCCAGCAGCCCTCGGACAGGCTCGGGCACTGAAGCTTTCTTT. Amino acid sequence: CASSPRTGSGTEAFF.

Only one count was recorded for this clone. The chain couples TRBV6-1 to TRBJ2-7; 8 nucleotides line up with TRBD1. Germline values: CDR1 MNHNS, CDR2 SASEGT. The J segment lost 3 bases and the V segment lost 8 bases, leaving 9 bases of the junction unmatched. The CDR3 runs 14 residues. The CDR3 reads CASGETGAHYEQYF. Written as DNA, the CDR3 is TGTGCCAGCGGGGAGACAGGGGCCCACTACGAGCAGTACTTC.

This clone has a single count. The chain links TRBV5-1 to TRBJ2-7; perhaps TRBD1 as D (6 bases). CDR3 length: 14 amino acids. Germline V gene sequence: CDR1 SGHRS, CDR2 YFSETQ. Trimming cost V 1 base and J 4 bases, with 12 bases left between them. CDR3 amino acids: CASSLRGSTYEQYF. The DNA for the CDR3 is TGCGCCAGCAGCTTGAGGGGGAGTACGTACGAGCAGTACTTC.

V and J are TRBV5-1 and TRBJ2-1; D ambiguous. This CDR3 has 13 residues. Germline V gene lookup returns CDR1 SGHRS and CDR2 YFSETQ. V gave up 0 bases and J gave up 10 bases, with 11 bases separating them. CDR3 DNA: TGCGCCAGCAGCTTGGACCCAGGCAGGGAGCAGTTCTTC. Translation gives CASSLDPGREQFF. Full variable domain (remainder filled in from reference TRBV5-1 and TRBJ2-1): KAGVTQTPRYLIKTRGQQVTLSCSPISGHRSVSWYQQTPGQGLQFLFEYFSETQRNKGNFPGRFSGRQFSNSRSEMNVSTLELGDSALYLCASSLDPGREQFFGPGTRLTVL.

V gene TRBV18 combines with J gene TRBJ1-1; 9 nucleotides line up with TRBD1. The trim removed 3 bases at V and 2 bases at J, leaving 4 bases unmatched. The CDR3 totals 15 residues. Germline V gene lookup returns CDR1 KGHSH and CDR2 LQKENI. Written as DNA, the CDR3 is TGTGCCAGCTCACCGTGGGACAGGGAAAACACTGAAGCTTTCTTT. Protein: CASSPWDRENTEAFF.

The rearrangement joins TRBV27 to TRBJ2-7, with D possibly matching TRBD1 (6 bases). This CDR3 comprises 14 residues. Germline V gene lookup returns CDR1 MNHEY and CDR2 SMNVEV (reference sequence). Trimming took off 5 bases at V and 6 bases at J, with 17 bases between the two ends. CDR3 residues: CASSPTPTGAEQYF. The CDR3, as DNA: TGTGCCAGCAGTCCCACCCCGACAGGCGCCGAGCAGTACTTC.

This chain links TRBV18 with TRBJ1-1; 9 bases line up with TRBD1. Germline-derived CDR1 and CDR2 are KGHSH and LQKENI. Trimming at V came to 3 bases and at J to 5 bases, leaving 7 bases not matched to a gene. This CDR3 spans 15 amino acids. The CDR3 loop reads CASSPGTGWGTEAFF. The CDR3 nucleotides are TGTGCCAGCTCACCCGGGACAGGGTGGGGTACTGAAGCTTTCTTT.

This chain links TRBV19 with TRBJ1-2; tentatively, D is TRBD1 (6 bases). This CDR3 has 12 residues. The germline CDR1 and CDR2 sequences are LNHDA and SQIVND (reference sequence). V was cut by 5 bases and J by 7 bases, with 11 bases left in between. CDR3 sequence reads: CASSLRGGGYTF. Written as DNA, the CDR3 is TGTGCCAGTAGTCTCCGAGGGGGTGGCTACACCTTC.

V usage is TRBV4-1 and J usage is TRBJ1-4; D is perhaps TRBD1 (5 bases). Germline CDR1 and CDR2: MGHRA and YSYEKL. The CDR3 is 16 amino acids. V lost 1 base and J lost 6, with 15 bases in between. The CDR3 DNA is TGCGCCAGCAGCCAAGGGGGCCGGACACTGGATGAAAAACTGTTTTTT. Translation: CASSQGGRTLDEKLFF.